This entry is about one TCR beta chain. This record comes from a study of CD8 T cells in Susac syndrome. The CDR3 is 13 amino acids. Deletions cut 5 bases from V and 2 bases from J, with 10 bases between. Germline V CDR1 and CDR2: DFQATT, SNEGSKA (reference sequence). Recently defined diagnostic criteria classed the Susac syndrome patients as definite or probable. Reverse transcription used about 0.45 to 1 ug RNA and random hexamers. Coverage of TCR beta CDR3 amplification by immunoSEQ multiplex PCR extended to 54 Vbeta and 13 Jbeta. TCRdb redid the calling of the immunoSEQ multiplex PCR reads with MiXCR, one entry per CDR3 protein. This table has more than 100,000 distinct CDR3 sequences, roughly 94% appearing once.

This chain joins TRBV20-1 and TRBJ1-5; D is possibly TRBD1 (5 bases). The receptor was derived from a human donor with Susac syndrome. Sequenced: CD8+ T cells from PBMCs. In DNA, the CDR3 is TGCAGTGCTTTGGGGGAGGGCAATCAGCCCCAGCATTTT. Translating gives CSALGEGNQPQHF.